The T cell receptor beta chain under discussion was sequenced for a study of beta chain features in type 1 diabetes (dated by TCRdb to about 2018). At the level of the whole study: Patients and healthy donors did not differ in mean age, gender distribution, total cell number or subset yield. Across all samples, 107,917,701 sorted cells were examined, and cell number per subset correlated strongly with RNA yield. The study compared TCRB repertoires of sorted circulating CD4+ T cell subsets between recently diagnosed type 1 diabetes patients and matched healthy donors. Naive and central memory subsets were obtained from all 28 donors, but regulatory and stem cell-like memory subsets were isolated from only 8 patients and about 8 healthy donors. On the study overall, not on this receptor specifically: PCR may preferentially amplify shorter templates, but because patient and control samples were amplified and corrected together, any resulting skew would affect both groups equally. Only small numbers of individuals were included in the HLA sub-analyses, which left unresolved whether HLA type had any influence on TCRB rearrangement. Sequencing cDNA rather than genomic DNA could over-represent highly expressing activated cells, although activation and CD3 levels did not differ between groups. Naive, central memory and regulatory TCRB repertoires appeared to be more similar among patients than among healthy donors. Fewer insertions and more nucleotide deletions at VDJ recombination sites were observed in patients with type 1 diabetes, implying thymic rearrangement abnormalities. A moderate but significant shortening of TCRB CDR3 length was observed in type 1 diabetes patients in all four CD4+ subsets.

The High Capacity cDNA Reverse Transcription Kit was used to reverse transcribe all of the isolated RNA, meaning that expressed TCRB transcripts were what got sequenced. Naive, central memory and regulatory T cell samples underwent deep immunoSEQ sequencing, averaging around 4 million total reads per sample. Sorted cells were lysed in RLT buffer, and RNA was extracted using DNase-treated RNeasy Micro or Mini kits according to cell number. Each cell subset was processed on its own to prevent cross-contamination, while patient and healthy donor samples were processed together. The immunoSEQ multiplex PCR was used to amplify TCRB sequences from cDNA, yielding 87-bp fragments that span the CDR3 region. Sequencing of the amplicons was performed on the Illumina HiSeq platform. On the study's bioinformatics: Synthetic template baselines were used to correct PCR bias computationally, reads within Hamming distance 2 were collapsed together, and singletons that could not be merged were discarded. Reads were aligned against IMGT to assign V, D and J genes, CDR3 length and insertions or deletions at six rearrangement sites. Within each subset, clonotype counts were normalized to the number of sorted cells before true diversity and Gini coefficients were calculated with the tcR R package. The overlap coefficient, calculated on TCRB nucleotide sequences, was used to measure repertoire sharing. Out-of-frame TCRB sequences from naive cells were analyzed to stand in for the pre-selection repertoire. The clones in this table, taken by TCRdb from immuneACCESS, are in-frame only. Not every clone is retained; where verified, under half of the shortfall comes from an unresolved V gene, and the cause of the rest is unknown. The V and J calls and clone size were taken over from that table, and D and trimming were inferred from the DNA. In all, the sample holds about 270,000 clones, and roughly an eighth of those were seen once. The ten largest clones add up to about 0.017% of the sample.

From each donor, a single peripheral blood sample of 100 to 150 mL on average was drawn into heparinised tubes. A BD FACSAria II was used to sort naive, central memory, regulatory and stem cell-like memory CD4+ T cells with a panel that included CD45RO, CCR7, CD25, CD127, CD95 and CD27. All sorted populations exceeded 95% purity. PBMCs were separated immediately by Lymphoprep density gradient centrifugation and were stained directly, without being cultured. Samples were stained and sorted in pairs, with one healthy donor and one patient per experiment, so that batch effects were minimized. Spanning cysteine to phenylalanine, the CDR3 consists of 15 amino acids. CDR3 DNA only is kept here, 45 bases in frame from base 1. Trimming removed 2 bases from V and 0 bases from J; the gene matches leave 1 base unexplained. Looking up the germline V gene (reference sequence) yields CDR1 SGHNT and CDR2 YYREEE.

As concerns this clone: Its antigen is currently not known. Qualities for individual bases were not recorded, and no much larger clone is one base off.

This receptor was identified in a man aged 25 to 40 with type 1 diabetes. The V and J genes are TRBV5-4 and TRBJ2-5; TRBD2 agrees with 10 junctional bases. The sample comprised naive CD4+ T cells from blood. The cell subset or site label here, explained by the study, means: true naive CD4+ T cells. Here is the DNA: TGTGCCAGCAGCTTAGGACTAGCGGACCAAGAGACCCAGTACTTC. The encoded protein is CASSLGLADQETQYF.